This record covers a single T cell receptor beta chain. Looked up from germline, CDR1 is SGHNT and CDR2 is YYREEE (reference sequence). The CDR3 is 17 amino acids. V was cut by 4 bases and J by 8 bases, with 27 bases left in between. The data were taken from a study of blood T cell repertoires in COVID-19. Study overall: PBMCs, B-cell-depleted T cells, or T cells were the source of the cDNA or gDNA that made up the material.

Original analysis: By means of reference gene primer amplification, nucleated cell counts were estimated. Assay: immunoSEQ multiplex PCR; the TCRdb copy retains only in-frame clones and omits some. The D gene and trimming were derived from the DNA, and the V and J assignments and clone size from that table. Of about 330,000 clones listed, about 87% are singletons. This chain joins TRBV5-4 and TRBJ1-2, with a tentative D call TRBD1 (6 bases). The material sequenced was PBMCs or T cells enriched from blood (not recorded which). The sequence derives from a man aged 30 to 39 who had recovered from COVID-19. The chain's CDR3 is CASSLGQTPWEEEGYTF. The CDR3 DNA follows: TGTGCCAGCAGCCTAGGACAGACACCATGGGAAGAGGAGGGCTACACCTTC. Combining the CDR3 with reference TRBV5-4 and TRBJ1-2 gives the whole variable domain ETGVTQSPTHLIKTRGQQVTLRCSSQSGHNTVSWYQQALGQGPQFIFQYYREEENGRGNFPPRFSGLQFPNYSSELNVNALELDDSALYLCASSLGQTPWEEEGYTFGSGTRLTVV.